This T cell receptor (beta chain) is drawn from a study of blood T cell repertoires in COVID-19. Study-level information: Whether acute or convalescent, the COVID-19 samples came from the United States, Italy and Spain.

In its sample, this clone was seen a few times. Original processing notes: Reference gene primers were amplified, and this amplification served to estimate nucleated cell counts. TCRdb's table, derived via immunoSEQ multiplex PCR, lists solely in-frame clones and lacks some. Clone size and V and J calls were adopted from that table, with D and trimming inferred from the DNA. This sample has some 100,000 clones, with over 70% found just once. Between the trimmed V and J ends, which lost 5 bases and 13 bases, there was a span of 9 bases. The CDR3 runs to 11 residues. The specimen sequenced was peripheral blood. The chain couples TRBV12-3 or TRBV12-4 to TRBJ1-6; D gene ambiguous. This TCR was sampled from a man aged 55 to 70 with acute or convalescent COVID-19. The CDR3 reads CASSPHGPLHF. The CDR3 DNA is TGTGCCAGCAGTCCCCATGGCCCCCTCCACTTT.